These 24 T cell receptor beta chains share one sample of origin, sequenced in a study of blood T cell repertoires in COVID-19. Sequenced by immunoSEQ multiplex PCR; TCRdb stores in-frame clones only, minus some. This sample yields over 75,000 clones, of which around four fifths are seen a single time; over 10% belongs to the top ten. Specimen: peripheral blood. The receptors shown here come from a human donor in a cohort sampled during active COVID-19.

This chain connects TRBV11-3 to TRBJ2-1; D possibly corresponds to TRBD2 (6 bases). The germline gives CDR1 SGHNT, CDR2 YENEEA. V lost 5 bases, J lost 5 bases, and 16 bases lay in between. The CDR3 has 15 amino acids. Written as DNA, the CDR3 is TGTGCCAGCAGCCCGGGACTCGCTATAGACAATGAGCAGTTCTTC. Its translation: CASSPGLAIDNEQFF.

This rearrangement joins TRBV2 to TRBJ2-7; 10 bases align to TRBD2. Germline-derived CDR1 and CDR2 are SNHLY and FYNNEI. The CDR3 consists of 15 residues. J lost 10 bases, V lost 4 bases, and 13 bases had no gene match. CDR3 loop: CASSVSSGGRVSQYF. In nucleotides, the CDR3 is TGTGCCAGCAGTGTGTCTAGCGGGGGCCGGGTGAGCCAGTACTTC.

The chain employs TRBV6-1 and TRBJ2-2; D possibly corresponds to TRBD1 (5 bases). V was cut by 2 bases and J by 5 bases, with 12 bases left in between. From germline, CDR1 is MNHNS and CDR2 SASEGT. CDR3 size: 15 residues. Written as DNA, the CDR3 is TGTGCCAGCAGTGAATCCCAGGGCGAAACCGGGGAGCTGTTTTTT. Translating it yields CASSESQGETGELFF.

This chain uses TRBV7-2 with TRBJ2-7; 8 nucleotides align to TRBD1. The CDR3 is 14 amino acids. J lost 3 bases, V lost 3 bases, and 4 bases had no gene match. The V gene's germline CDR1 is SGHTA and CDR2 FQGNSA. CDR3 in amino acids: CASSFGTGNYEQYF. Written as DNA, the CDR3 is TGTGCCAGCAGCTTCGGGACAGGAAACTACGAGCAGTACTTC.

This clone came up once. The chain employs TRBV9 and TRBJ1-5, with 9 nucleotides matching TRBD1. Germline V CDR1 and CDR2: SGDLS, YYNGEE. V was clipped by 0 bases and J by 5 bases; unmatched bases: 9. The CDR3 has 17 amino acids. CDR3 DNA sequence: TGTGCCAGCAGCGTAGGAGGAGGGACAGGGATGGATCAGCCCCAGCATTTT. This translates into CASSVGGGTGMDQPQHF.

The rearrangement joins TRBV5-1 to TRBJ2-2; 8 bases map to TRBD1. The CDR3 consists of 14 residues. V gave up 4 bases and J gave up 3 bases; unmatched junction bases: 2. Germline V gene sequence: CDR1 SGHRS, CDR2 YFSETQ. This chain's CDR3 is CASSLGQDTGELFF. The CDR3 DNA reads as TGCGCCAGCAGCCTGGGACAGGACACCGGGGAGCTGTTTTTT.

CDR3 coding DNA: TGTGCCAGCAACCCCCAGCGGGGCGAGTACACCGGGGAGCTGTTTTTT. This gives the protein CASNPQRGEYTGELFF. The rearrangement links TRBV7-2 to TRBJ2-2; 7 nucleotides align to TRBD2. The CDR3 runs to 16 residues. V lost 7 bases and J lost 3; bases outside the gene matches: 11. Germline V gene data show CDR1 as SGHTA and CDR2 as FQGNSA.

As to this clone: The junction departs from germline at one end; a sequencing error may be responsible. The CDR3 DNA is TGTGCCAGCAGCGTAAACAGGGGGCGCAACCAGCCCCAGCATTTT. It codes for CASSVNRGRNQPQHF. The V call is TRBV9, the J call TRBJ1-5, with TRBD1 identical over 9 bases. The germline V gene has CDR1 SGDLS and CDR2 YYNGEE. This CDR3 region has 15 residues.

This chain connects TRBV28 to TRBJ2-1; 8 bases agree with TRBD2. Trimming at V came to 7 bases and at J to 8 bases, leaving 10 bases not matched to a gene. The CDR3 covers 14 residues. Per germline, CDR1 MDHEN and CDR2 SYDVKM. The CDR3 coding sequence is TGTGCCAGCATGGTATCGGGGGGGCCTTATGAGCAGTTCTTC. Protein: CASMVSGGPYEQFF.

The chain's CDR3 is CATQTRQVTYEQYF. The CDR3 region has the DNA TGTGCCACTCAAACCCGACAGGTTACCTACGAGCAGTACTTC. V and J are TRBV6-6 and TRBJ2-7; D might be TRBD1 (6 bases). CDR3 length: 14 residues. The germline CDR1 and CDR2 sequences are MNHNY and SVGAGI (reference sequence). Trimming removed 10 bases from V and 2 bases from J, with 18 bases in between.

The V call is TRBV5-1, the J call TRBJ1-3; 7 bases line up with TRBD1. Germline values: CDR1 SGHRS, CDR2 YFSETQ. Trimming cost V 1 base and J 5 bases; bases outside gene matches: 6. CDR3 length equals 15 residues. The CDR3 sequence is CASSLMAGGRNTIYF. In DNA form, the CDR3 reads TGCGCCAGCAGCTTGATGGCAGGGGGTAGAAACACCATATATTTT.

The rearrangement uses TRBV7-2 and TRBJ1-1; D is perhaps TRBD1 (6 bases). The length of the CDR3 is 15 residues. Germline CDR1 reads SGHTA; CDR2 reads FQGNSA. V lost 1 base to trimming and J lost 4 bases, with 13 bases between them. CDR3 sequence: CASSLGQGIGTEAFF. The CDR3, as DNA: TGTGCCAGCAGCTTAGGGCAGGGGATAGGCACTGAAGCTTTCTTT.

V gene TRBV28 combines with J gene TRBJ1-4, with a weak D call TRBD1 (5 bases). V was shortened by 4 bases and J by 6 bases, with 15 bases between the two germline ends. The CDR3 runs 15 residues. The germline gives CDR1 MDHEN, CDR2 SYDVKM. CDR3 residues: CASSSPGEVDEKLFF. CDR3 DNA sequence: TGTGCCAGCAGTTCCCCGGGGGAGGTGGATGAAAAACTGTTTTTT.

The CDR3: CASTSTVPTEAFF. The CDR3 DNA reads as TGTGCCAGCACCTCGACAGTACCCACTGAAGCTTTCTTT. This rearrangement joins TRBV2 to TRBJ1-1, with D perhaps TRBD1 (5 bases). This CDR3 comprises 13 residues. V shed 7 bases and J shed 4 bases, with 13 bases lying between them. Germline V gives CDR1 SNHLY, CDR2 FYNNEI.

The chain combines TRBV19 with TRBJ1-2; D gene unclear. The germline V gene has CDR1 LNHDA and CDR2 SQIVND (reference sequence). There are 13 residues in the CDR3. The ends were cut back, 0 bases at V and 8 bases at J, with 10 bases in the middle. The CDR3 reads CASSIELSSGYTF. CDR3 DNA sequence: TGTGCCAGTAGTATAGAGCTCTCGAGCGGCTACACCTTC. Full variable domain (rest looked up from reference TRBV19 and TRBJ1-2): DGGITQSPKYLFRKEGQNVTLSCEQNLNHDAMYWYRQDPGQGLRLIYYSQIVNDFQKGDIAEGYSVSREKKESFPLTVTSAQKNPTAFYLCASSIELSSGYTFGSGTRLTVV.

The chain couples TRBV19 to TRBJ2-5; TRBD1 matches at 8 bases. With V trimmed by 6 bases and J by 7 bases, 10 bases remained unmatched. The CDR3 totals 14 residues. From germline, CDR1 is LNHDA and CDR2 SQIVND (reference sequence). Here the CDR3 reads CASRPRTGKGTQYF. In DNA, the CDR3 is TGTGCCAGTAGACCTCGGACAGGGAAAGGGACCCAGTACTTC.

The genes are TRBV11-2 and TRBJ1-2, with D possibly being TRBD1 (5 bases). The CDR3 is 14 residues long. Per germline, CDR1 SGHAT and CDR2 FQNNGV. The germline V and J ends were trimmed by 5 bases and 4 bases, with 14 bases remaining between them. CDR3 region: CASSGGTFSYGYTF. The CDR3 region has the DNA TGTGCCAGCAGCGGAGGGACCTTTAGCTATGGCTACACCTTC.

J is TRBJ2-5 and V is TRBV5-1, with 7 bases matching TRBD2. J lost 5 bases, V lost 1 base, and 17 bases had no gene match. Germline V gene data show CDR1 as SGHRS and CDR2 as YFSETQ. This CDR3 has 18 amino acids. The DNA for the CDR3 is TGCGCCAGCAGCTTGTTCGGGGTACGGCGGGAGAGCGGGGAGACCCAGTACTTC. This gives the protein CASSLFGVRRESGETQYF.

The chain combines TRBV29-1 with TRBJ2-5; D may be TRBD1 (5 bases). The CDR3 is 15 amino acids. Germline values: CDR1 SQVTM, CDR2 ANQGSEA. The V end lost 4 bases, the J end lost 0 bases, and 15 bases lay between the germline ends. The CDR3 DNA follows: TGCAGCGTTGGGTCCAGAACAGGCAACCAAGAGACCCAGTACTTC. Residues: CSVGSRTGNQETQYF.

The rearrangement uses TRBV5-5 and TRBJ2-7, with 7 positions matching TRBD1. Germline V lookup: CDR1 SGHKS, CDR2 YYEKEE (reference sequence). This CDR3 region has 14 residues. With 0 bases clipped from V and 4 bases from J, the junction kept 4 bases outside the gene matches. CDR3 in DNA: TGTGCCAGCAGCTTGGGAGGGACAGAATACGAGCAGTACTTC. Translation gives CASSLGGTEYEQYF.

Concerning this clone: Other DNA sequences in the sample encode the same CDR3. V is TRBV5-1 and J is TRBJ2-5; a weak D match, TRBD1 (5 bases). Per the germline V gene, CDR1 is SGHRS and CDR2 is YFSETQ. V lost 0 bases, J lost 3 bases, and 9 bases lay in between. This CDR3 spans 14 amino acids. The CDR3, as DNA: TGCGCCAGCAGCTTGGAAGGGGCCAAAGAGACCCAGTACTTC. Its translation: CASSLEGAKETQYF.

The chain recombines TRBV28 with TRBJ2-7, with D perhaps matching TRBD1 (6 bases). The CDR3 loop spans 12 amino acids. In germline, CDR1 is MDHEN, CDR2 SYDVKM. V was clipped by 2 bases and J by 12 bases, with 14 bases between them. DNA of the CDR3: TGTGCCAGCAGTTTAATCTGGGGGCATCTGTACTTC. Protein sequence: CASSLIWGHLYF.

The chain uses TRBV9 and TRBJ2-3, with no clear D. In germline, CDR1 is SGDLS, CDR2 YYNGEE. The CDR3 runs to 12 residues. Deletions cut 3 bases from V and 2 bases from J, with 4 bases between. CDR3 region: CASSAYTDTQYF. CDR3 DNA sequence: TGTGCCAGCAGCGCCTACACAGATACGCAGTATTTT.

V usage is TRBV28 and J usage is TRBJ2-5; TRBD2 aligns across 7 bases. The CDR3 is made up of 14 amino acids. V dropped 6 bases and J dropped 0; count of bases not matched to a gene: 4. The germline gives CDR1 MDHEN, CDR2 SYDVKM. This CDR3 is CASRPGRYQETQYF. The CDR3 DNA follows: TGTGCCAGCAGACCCGGGAGGTACCAAGAGACCCAGTACTTC.